The text below deals with one T cell receptor beta chain. Per the germline V gene, CDR1 is GTSNPN and CDR2 is SVGIG (reference sequence). The CDR3 has 17 amino acids. The V gene lost 0 bases and the J gene lost 1 base, with 18 bases spanning the gap. This sample was included in a study of shared T cell receptors in the human thymus. Using immunoSEQ multiplex PCR, the repertoire was profiled, and TCRdb retains in-frame clones only, with some absent. Among some 760,000 clones, roughly 88% were seen once, and the ten largest hold roughly 0.01%. The data were also submitted as part of a second study, on human thymus T cells. That work states: Healthy Finnish infants undergoing corrective surgery for congenital heart defects provided the donor material. During corrective heart surgery, resections were taken, and the thymus tissue came from them. The authors found apparently biased V and J gene usage in thymic and blood repertoires. Related work found strong thymic repertoire overlap between unrelated individuals.

The J gene is TRBJ2-5, the V gene TRBV30; weak D call: TRBD1 (6 bases). Sequencing input: thymocytes. This receptor was taken from a girl under three years old with a congenital heart defect. CDR3 DNA sequence: TGTGCCTGGAGTGTAACCAGACCCGGGACATTCCAAGAGACCCAGTACTTC. It yields the protein CAWSVTRPGTFQETQYF.